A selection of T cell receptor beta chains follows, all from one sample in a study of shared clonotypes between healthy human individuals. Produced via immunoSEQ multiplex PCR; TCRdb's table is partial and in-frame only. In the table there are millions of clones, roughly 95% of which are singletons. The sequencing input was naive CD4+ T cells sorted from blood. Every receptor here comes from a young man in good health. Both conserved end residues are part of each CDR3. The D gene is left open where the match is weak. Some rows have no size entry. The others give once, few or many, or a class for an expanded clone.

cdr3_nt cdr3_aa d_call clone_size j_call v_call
TGTGCCAGCAGCTTAGACCTTGCAACTAATGAAAAACTGTTTTTT CASSLDLATNEKLFF NA NA TRBJ1-4 TRBV7-9
TGTGCCAGTCTGGGACAGGGGAGGACTGAAGCTTTCTTT CASLGQGRTEAFF TRBD1 NA TRBJ1-1 TRBV19
TGTGCCAGCAGCGGTCAGGGGCTGAACACCGGGGAGCTGTTTTTT CASSGQGLNTGELFF NA NA TRBJ2-2 TRBV5-6
TGTGCCAGCAGTCGACAGGGCGGGGCCGGGGAGCTGTTTTTT CASSRQGGAGELFF NA NA TRBJ2-2 TRBV6-6
TGTGCCAGCAGGTCTCGAAGTCCATGGGGCCAAGAGACCCAGTACTTC CASRSRSPWGQETQYF NA NA TRBJ2-5 TRBV5-6
TGCAGCGTTGAAGATGGCAGCCAAGAGACCCAGTACTTC CSVEDGSQETQYF NA NA TRBJ2-5 TRBV29-1
TGTGCCATCAGTCCAGACTCCTTAGGGCAGTTCTTC CAISPDSLGQFF NA NA TRBJ2-1 TRBV10-3
TGTGCCAGCAGCTTTACACAGGGGGTCGATGAGCAGTTCTTC CASSFTQGVDEQFF TRBD1 NA TRBJ2-1 TRBV7-2
TGCGCCAGCAGCTTGGCAGGGGGCGAATTTGAGGAGCAGTTCTTC CASSLAGGEFEEQFF TRBD1 NA TRBJ2-1 TRBV5-1
TGTGCCAGCAGCTTAGATCCGAGCAACACTGAAGCTTTCTTT CASSLDPSNTEAFF NA once TRBJ1-1 TRBV13
TGTGCCAGCAGACGGGCCCGGGATTATGGCTACACCTTC CASRRARDYGYTF NA NA TRBJ1-2 TRBV28
TGTGCCAGCAGTTACTCGATGGCAGAAGGCCACGAGCAGTACTTC CASSYSMAEGHEQYF NA once TRBJ2-7 TRBV6-6
TGTGCCAGCAGCTTAGGCGGGAGCACTAGCACAGATACGCAGTATTTT CASSLGGSTSTDTQYF TRBD2 NA TRBJ2-3 TRBV7-2
TGTGCCAGCACCTCGAACAGGGGTGGCTACACCTTC CASTSNRGGYTF TRBD1 NA TRBJ1-2 TRBV6-5
TGCGCCAGCAGCCGATGGACAGGGTCGGGGAACACTGAAGCTTTCTTT CASSRWTGSGNTEAFF TRBD1 NA TRBJ1-1 TRBV4-1
TGCGCCAGCAGCTGGGGACAGGGTTTGCAAGAGACCCAGTACTTC CASSWGQGLQETQYF TRBD1 once TRBJ2-5 TRBV5-1
TGTGCCTGGAGCCGCGCCCCGGGACCGGATGGCTACACCTTC CAWSRAPGPDGYTF NA NA TRBJ1-2 TRBV30
TGTGCCAGTAGTATACACACCGAAGGTTATAGTTCACCCCTCCACTTT CASSIHTEGYSSPLHF NA NA TRBJ1-6 TRBV19
TGTGCCAGCAGCGCAGGGGGGAGCTCCTACAATGAGCAGTTCTTC CASSAGGSSYNEQFF NA NA TRBJ2-1 TRBV11-2
TGTGCCAGCAGCCTGGGACTTCCGGGTGAGCAGTTCTTC CASSLGLPGEQFF NA NA TRBJ2-1 TRBV5-6
TGTGCCATCAGTGAGTCATTGGGGACCGATGGCTACACCTTC CAISESLGTDGYTF NA NA TRBJ1-2 TRBV10-3
TGTGCCATCAGGGGACTAGCGGGAGGTGAGCAGTACTTC CAIRGLAGGEQYF TRBD2 once TRBJ2-7 TRBV10-3
TGTGCCTGGAGACTAGCGGGGGCCGGAGATACGCAGTATTTT CAWRLAGAGDTQYF TRBD2 NA TRBJ2-3 TRBV30
TGCGCCAGCAGTGCTAGACCGGGACTAGCGGGAGTAGATGAGCAGTTCTTC CASSARPGLAGVDEQFF TRBD2 NA TRBJ2-1 TRBV10-1
TGTGCCATCAGTTTAAAACAGGGCGATGGCTACACCTTC CAISLKQGDGYTF NA NA TRBJ1-2 TRBV10-3
TGCGCCAGCAGGGATCCTAACTATGGCTACACCTTC CASRDPNYGYTF NA NA TRBJ1-2 TRBV5-1
TGTGCCAGCAGCCGCACTTTTGAAGAGACCCAGTACTTC CASSRTFEETQYF NA NA TRBJ2-5 TRBV7-8
TGTGCCAGCAGGGTAGCGGGGAGGTTCTCCGAGCAGTACTTC CASRVAGRFSEQYF TRBD2 once TRBJ2-7 TRBV6-5
TGCGCCAGCAGCCAAGAACCCCTAGCGGGAGGCCGGGATACGCAGTATTTT CASSQEPLAGGRDTQYF TRBD2 NA TRBJ2-3 TRBV4-3
TGTGCCAGCAGCTTGGTGGGCTCCTACGAGCAGTACTTC CASSLVGSYEQYF NA NA TRBJ2-7 TRBV5-4
TGTGCCAGCTCACTGGGACTAGAGAGGACCAATGAGCAGTTCTTC CASSLGLERTNEQFF TRBD2 NA TRBJ2-1 TRBV18
TGTGCCAGCAGTCCCAGGTCCGAGCAGTACTTC CASSPRSEQYF NA NA TRBJ2-7 TRBV6-1
TGTGCCAGCAGTGAACTAGCGGGGGGAGAGACCCAGTACTTC CASSELAGGETQYF TRBD2 NA TRBJ2-5 TRBV2
TGTGCCAGCAGTTTAGGGAGCGGGGGACTATACGAGCAGTACTTC CASSLGSGGLYEQYF TRBD2 NA TRBJ2-7 TRBV28
TGCAGTGTCGAGGGGGGCAATGAGCAGTTCTTC CSVEGGNEQFF NA NA TRBJ2-1 TRBV20-1
TGTGCCAGCAGCTTAAGGGCTTCGGTGGTAGGATCCGGCTCTGGAAACACCATATATTTT CASSLRASVVGSGSGNTIYF NA once TRBJ1-3 TRBV7-6
TGTGCCAGCAGCGTACGACAGGGTTCTAAAGCTTTCTTT CASSVRQGSKAFF TRBD1 NA TRBJ1-1 TRBV7-3
TGCGCCAGCAGCCAAGGTAGCGGGAACCTCTACAATGAGCAGTTCTTC CASSQGSGNLYNEQFF TRBD2 NA TRBJ2-1 TRBV4-1
TGTGCCAGCAGTTGGGGCCCCGAGGGTCCCTATGGCTACACCTTC CASSWGPEGPYGYTF NA NA TRBJ1-2 TRBV6-5
TGTGCCTGGAGTCTAAGGGGGAACACCATATATTTT CAWSLRGNTIYF NA NA TRBJ1-3 TRBV30
TGTGCCAGCAGCCCCTCGACAGGGGTTAAAAACATTCAGTACTTC CASSPSTGVKNIQYF TRBD1 NA TRBJ2-4 TRBV9
TGTGCCACCAGCCCTCGGACAGGGTCGGGTTCACCCCTCCACTTT CATSPRTGSGSPLHF TRBD1 NA TRBJ1-6 TRBV15
TGTGCCAGCAGGCGGACAGGGGGCTCCGGGGAGCTGTTTTTT CASRRTGGSGELFF TRBD1 NA TRBJ2-2 TRBV7-9
TGTGCCAGCAGTGAACTGCGGGGGGTCCGCACAGATACGCAGTATTTT CASSELRGVRTDTQYF TRBD2 NA TRBJ2-3 TRBV6-1
TGTGCCAGCAGCCAAGATTGGGACAGCTCCTACAATGAGCAGTTCTTC CASSQDWDSSYNEQFF TRBD1 NA TRBJ2-1 TRBV4-2
TGTGCCAGCAGTGAATATCGGCCAGGGCTGGGGAATGAGCAGTTCTTC CASSEYRPGLGNEQFF NA once TRBJ2-1 TRBV25-1
TGCGCCAGCAGTCCCCGGAGCTACGAGCAGTACTTC CASSPRSYEQYF NA once TRBJ2-7 TRBV5-1
TGTGCCGCGAGTCCCGGGACAGGGAAGTACGAGCAGTACTTC CAASPGTGKYEQYF TRBD1 once TRBJ2-7 TRBV6-5